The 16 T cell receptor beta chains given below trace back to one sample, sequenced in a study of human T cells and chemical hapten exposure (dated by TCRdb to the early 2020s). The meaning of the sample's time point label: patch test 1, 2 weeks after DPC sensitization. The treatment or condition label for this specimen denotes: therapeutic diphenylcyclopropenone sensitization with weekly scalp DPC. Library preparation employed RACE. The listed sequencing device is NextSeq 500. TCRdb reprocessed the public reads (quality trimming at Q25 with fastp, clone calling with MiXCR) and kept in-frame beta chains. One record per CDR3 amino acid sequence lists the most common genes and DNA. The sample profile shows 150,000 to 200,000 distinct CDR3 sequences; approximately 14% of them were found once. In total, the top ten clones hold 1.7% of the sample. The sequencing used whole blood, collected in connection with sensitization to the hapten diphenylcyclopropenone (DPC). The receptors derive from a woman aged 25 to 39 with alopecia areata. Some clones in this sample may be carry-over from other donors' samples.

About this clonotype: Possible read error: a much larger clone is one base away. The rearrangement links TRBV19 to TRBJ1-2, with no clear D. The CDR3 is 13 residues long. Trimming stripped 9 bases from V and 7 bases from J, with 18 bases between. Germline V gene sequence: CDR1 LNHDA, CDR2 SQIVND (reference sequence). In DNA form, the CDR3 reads TGTGCCAGCCTCGCGGGTGGAGGGTGTGGCTACACCTTC. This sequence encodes CASLAGGGCGYTF.

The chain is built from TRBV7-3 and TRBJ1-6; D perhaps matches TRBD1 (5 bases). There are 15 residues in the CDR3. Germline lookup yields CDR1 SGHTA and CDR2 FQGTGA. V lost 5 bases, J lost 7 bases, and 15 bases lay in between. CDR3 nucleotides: TGTGCCAGCAGCCCATCCGGGACTCCAAATTCACCCCTCCACTTT. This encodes CASSPSGTPNSPLHF.

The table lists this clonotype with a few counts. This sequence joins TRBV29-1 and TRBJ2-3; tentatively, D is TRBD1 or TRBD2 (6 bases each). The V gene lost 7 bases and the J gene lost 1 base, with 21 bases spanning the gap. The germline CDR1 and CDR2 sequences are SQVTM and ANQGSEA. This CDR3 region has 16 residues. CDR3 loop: CSARGQGPTGTDTQYF. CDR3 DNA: TGCAGCGCGCGGGGACAAGGGCCAACGGGCACAGATACGCAGTATTTT.

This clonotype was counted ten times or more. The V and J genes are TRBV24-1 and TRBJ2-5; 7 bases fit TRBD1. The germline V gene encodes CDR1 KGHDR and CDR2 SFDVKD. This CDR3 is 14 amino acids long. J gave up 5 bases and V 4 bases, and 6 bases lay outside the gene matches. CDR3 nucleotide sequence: TGTGCCACCAGTGAGCCCAAGGGGGCCGAGACCCAGTACTTC. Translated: CATSEPKGAETQYF.

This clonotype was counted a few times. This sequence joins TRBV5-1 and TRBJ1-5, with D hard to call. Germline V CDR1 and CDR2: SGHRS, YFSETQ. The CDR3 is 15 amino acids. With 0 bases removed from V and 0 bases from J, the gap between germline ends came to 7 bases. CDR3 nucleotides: TGCGCCAGCAGCTTGGCTGGTGATAGCAATCAGCCCCAGCATTTT. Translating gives CASSLAGDSNQPQHF. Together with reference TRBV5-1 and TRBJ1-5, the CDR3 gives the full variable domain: KAGVTQTPRYLIKTRGQQVTLSCSPISGHRSVSWYQQTPGQGLQFLFEYFSETQRNKGNFPGRFSGRQFSNSRSEMNVSTLELGDSALYLCASSLAGDSNQPQHFGDGTRLSIL.

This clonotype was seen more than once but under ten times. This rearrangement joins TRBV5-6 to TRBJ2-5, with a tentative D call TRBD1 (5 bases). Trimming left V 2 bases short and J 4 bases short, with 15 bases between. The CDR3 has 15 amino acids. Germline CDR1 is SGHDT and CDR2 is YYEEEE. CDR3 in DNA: TGTGCCAGCAGCTTCCCAGGCCAGGGTCGAGAGACCCAGTACTTC. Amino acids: CASSFPGQGRETQYF.

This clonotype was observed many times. The chain's CDR3 is CASSLSGGGGYTF. In DNA form, the CDR3 reads TGTGCCAGCAGCTTATCAGGGGGAGGTGGCTACACCTTC. The chain has TRBV11-2 and TRBJ1-2; 7 nucleotides agree with TRBD1. The trim removed 2 bases at V and 7 bases at J, leaving 4 bases unmatched. This CDR3 contains 13 residues. CDR1 is SGHAT, CDR2 FQNNGV, per germline.

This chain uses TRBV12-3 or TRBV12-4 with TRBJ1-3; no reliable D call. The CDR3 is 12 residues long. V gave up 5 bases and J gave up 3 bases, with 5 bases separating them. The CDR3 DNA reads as TGTGCCAGCAGTGGGGATGGAAACACCATATATTTT. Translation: CASSGDGNTIYF.

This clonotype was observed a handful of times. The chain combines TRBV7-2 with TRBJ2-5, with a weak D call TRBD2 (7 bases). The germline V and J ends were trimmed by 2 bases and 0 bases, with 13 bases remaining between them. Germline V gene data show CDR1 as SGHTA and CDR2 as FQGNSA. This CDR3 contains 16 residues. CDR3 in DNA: TGTGCCAGCAGCTTATATCGGGGGGCAAACCAAGAGACCCAGTACTTC. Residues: CASSLYRGANQETQYF.

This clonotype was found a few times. This CDR3 is CASSPGLGGYTF. Written as DNA, the CDR3 is TGTGCCAGCAGCCCGGGCCTAGGGGGCTACACCTTC. V usage is TRBV7-2 and J usage is TRBJ1-2, with unresolved D. Between the trimmed V and J ends, which lost 5 bases and 8 bases, there was a span of 12 bases. The CDR3 contains 12 residues. Germline CDR1 and CDR2: SGHTA and FQGNSA.

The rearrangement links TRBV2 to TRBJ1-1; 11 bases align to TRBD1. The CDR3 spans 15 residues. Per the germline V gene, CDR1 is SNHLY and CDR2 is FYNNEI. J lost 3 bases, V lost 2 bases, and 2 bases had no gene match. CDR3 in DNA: TGTGCCAGCAGTGAAAGGACAGGGGGCCACACTGAAGCTTTCTTT. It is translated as CASSERTGGHTEAFF. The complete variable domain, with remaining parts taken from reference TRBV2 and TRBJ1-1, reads EPEVTQTPSHQVTQMGQEVILRCVPISNHLYFYWYRQILGQKVEFLVSFYNNEISEKSEIFDDQFSVERPDGSNFTLKIRSTKLEDSAMYFCASSERTGGHTEAFFGQGTRLTVV.

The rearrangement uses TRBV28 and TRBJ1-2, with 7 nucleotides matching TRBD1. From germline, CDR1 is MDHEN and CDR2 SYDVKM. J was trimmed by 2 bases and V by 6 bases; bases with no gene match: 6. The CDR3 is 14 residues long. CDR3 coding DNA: TGTGCCAGCAGACGATTGACAGGGAACTATGGCTACACCTTC. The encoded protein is CASRRLTGNYGYTF.

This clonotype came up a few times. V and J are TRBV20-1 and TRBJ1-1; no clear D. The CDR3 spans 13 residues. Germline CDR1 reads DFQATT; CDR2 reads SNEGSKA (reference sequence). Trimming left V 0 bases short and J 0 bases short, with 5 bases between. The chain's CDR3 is CSAREDMNTEAFF. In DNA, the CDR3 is TGCAGTGCTAGAGAGGATATGAACACTGAAGCTTTCTTT.

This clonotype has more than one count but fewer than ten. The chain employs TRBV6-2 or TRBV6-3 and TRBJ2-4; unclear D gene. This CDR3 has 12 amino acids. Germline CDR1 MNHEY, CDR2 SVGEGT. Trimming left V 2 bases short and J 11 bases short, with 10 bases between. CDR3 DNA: TGTGCCAGCAGTTACAAGGCGGACGTTCAGTACTTC. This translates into CASSYKADVQYF.

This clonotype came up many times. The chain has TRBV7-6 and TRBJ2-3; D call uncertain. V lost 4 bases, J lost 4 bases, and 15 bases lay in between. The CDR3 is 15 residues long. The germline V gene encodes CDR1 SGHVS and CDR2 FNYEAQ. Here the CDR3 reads CASSSNPAASDTQYF. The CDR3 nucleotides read TGTGCCAGCAGCTCGAACCCCGCGGCATCAGATACGCAGTATTTT. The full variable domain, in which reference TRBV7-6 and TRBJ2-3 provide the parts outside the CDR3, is GAGVSQSPRYKVTKRGQDVALRCDPISGHVSLYWYRQALGQGPEFLTYFNYEAQQDKSGLPNDRFSAERPEGSISTLTIQRTEQRDSAMYRCASSSNPAASDTQYFGPGTRLTVL.

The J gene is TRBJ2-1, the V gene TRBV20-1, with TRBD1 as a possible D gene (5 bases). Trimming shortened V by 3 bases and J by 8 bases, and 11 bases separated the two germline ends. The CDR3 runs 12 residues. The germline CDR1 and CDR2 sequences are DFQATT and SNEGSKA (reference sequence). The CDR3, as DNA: TGCAGTGCTAGCAGGGTGTATGATGAGCAGTTCTTC. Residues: CSASRVYDEQFF.